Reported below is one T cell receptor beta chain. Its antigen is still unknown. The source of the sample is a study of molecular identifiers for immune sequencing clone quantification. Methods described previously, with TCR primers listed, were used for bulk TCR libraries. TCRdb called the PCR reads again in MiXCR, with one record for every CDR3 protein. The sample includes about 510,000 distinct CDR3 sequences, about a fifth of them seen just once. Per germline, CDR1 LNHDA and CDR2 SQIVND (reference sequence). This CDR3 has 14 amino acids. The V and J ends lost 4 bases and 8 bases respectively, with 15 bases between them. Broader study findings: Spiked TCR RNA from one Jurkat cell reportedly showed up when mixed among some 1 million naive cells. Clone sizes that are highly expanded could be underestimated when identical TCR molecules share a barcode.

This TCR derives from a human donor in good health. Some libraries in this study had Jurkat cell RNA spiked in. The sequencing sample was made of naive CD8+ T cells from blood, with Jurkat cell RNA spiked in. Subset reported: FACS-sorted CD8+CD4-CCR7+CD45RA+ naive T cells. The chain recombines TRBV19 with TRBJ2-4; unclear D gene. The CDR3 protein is CASSTLGRLDIQYF. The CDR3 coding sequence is TGTGCCAGTAGTACCTTAGGAAGGTTGGACATTCAGTACTTC. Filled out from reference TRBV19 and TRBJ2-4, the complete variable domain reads DGGITQSPKYLFRKEGQNVTLSCEQNLNHDAMYWYRQDPGQGLRLIYYSQIVNDFQKGDIAEGYSVSREKKESFPLTVTSAQKNPTAFYLCASSTLGRLDIQYFGAGTRLSVL.